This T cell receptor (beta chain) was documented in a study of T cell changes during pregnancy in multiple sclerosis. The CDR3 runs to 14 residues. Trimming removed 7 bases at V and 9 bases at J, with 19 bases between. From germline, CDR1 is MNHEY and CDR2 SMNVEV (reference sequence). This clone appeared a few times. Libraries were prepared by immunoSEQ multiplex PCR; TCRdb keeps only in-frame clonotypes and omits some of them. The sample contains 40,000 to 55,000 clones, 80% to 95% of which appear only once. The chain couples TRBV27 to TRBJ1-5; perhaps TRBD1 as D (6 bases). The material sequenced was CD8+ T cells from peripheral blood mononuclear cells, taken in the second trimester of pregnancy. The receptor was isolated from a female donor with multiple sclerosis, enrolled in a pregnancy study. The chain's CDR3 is CASKTGFGITPQHF. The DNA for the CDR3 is TGTGCCAGCAAAACAGGGTTCGGTATTACGCCCCAGCATTTT.